This TCR beta chain was captured in a study of T cells after yellow fever vaccination. TCRdb used MiXCR to reprocess the 5' RACE reads, holding one entry per CDR3 protein. The sample lists nearly 550,000 distinct CDR3 sequences; 15% to 20% were seen once. The receptor comes from a man in his thirties or forties who received the YFV17D yellow fever vaccine. The sample consisted of PBMCs, taken 15 days after the yellow fever booster vaccination.

CDR3 region: CASSPPGQGFGGQYF. CDR3 nucleotides: TGTGCCAGCAGTCCCCCGGGACAGGGTTTCGGTGGGCAGTACTTC. The rearrangement joins TRBV27 to TRBJ2-7, with 9 positions matching TRBD1. V was pared by 5 bases and J by 9 bases, with 14 bases of the junction left unmatched. The CDR3 totals 15 residues. Germline CDR1 is MNHEY and CDR2 is SMNVEV (reference sequence).